Below are 10 T cell receptor beta chains sequenced from a single sample in a study of shared clonotypes between healthy human individuals. The assay was immunoSEQ multiplex PCR, and TCRdb's table has in-frame clones only and misses some. The sample carries 2,500,000 or so clones, roughly 93% recorded once. The sequencing input was naive CD4+ T cells from PBMCs. Stated subset: CD45RA+ positively selected. The receptors shown here come from a man younger than 35 in good health. Some clones in this sample may be carry-over from other donors' samples.

V and J are TRBV5-1 and TRBJ2-6; no definite D call. This CDR3 is 14 amino acids long. CDR1 is SGHRS, CDR2 YFSETQ, per germline. With 0 bases removed from V and 4 bases from J, the gap between germline ends came to 5 bases. The CDR3 sequence: CASSLALGANVLTF. The CDR3 bases are TGCGCCAGCAGCTTGGCTCTCGGGGCCAACGTCCTGACTTTC.

The chain joins TRBV13 to TRBJ1-2; D perhaps matches TRBD1 (6 bases). This CDR3 spans 13 amino acids. Germline CDR1 reads PRHDT; CDR2 reads FYEKMQ (reference sequence). V was clipped by 5 bases and J by 10 bases, with 17 bases between them. The CDR3 bases are TGTGCCAGCAGCCAGGGGCGCTCCCTTGTCTACACCTTC. Protein sequence: CASSQGRSLVYTF.

The chain recombines TRBV6-6 with TRBJ1-2; D uncertain. CDR1 MNHNY and CDR2 SVGAGI come from the germline V gene (reference sequence). This CDR3 has 14 residues. With 3 bases removed from V and 6 bases from J, the gap between germline ends came to 14 bases. For the CDR3, the DNA is TGTGCCAGCAGTTATTTGCTGGCTCTCCATGGCTACACCTTC. This sequence encodes CASSYLLALHGYTF.

The chain links TRBV5-4 to TRBJ2-7, with D uncertain. This CDR3 spans 13 amino acids. Germline CDR1 and CDR2: SGHNT and YYREEE (reference sequence). V lost 3 bases and J 5 bases, leaving 12 bases between the germline ends. This CDR3 reads CASSSGEVDEQYF. CDR3 nucleotide sequence: TGTGCCAGCAGCTCAGGAGAGGTCGACGAGCAGTACTTC.

The chain couples TRBV25-1 to TRBJ2-1; possible D gene TRBD2, 6 bases. Per the germline V gene, CDR1 is MGHDK and CDR2 is SYGVNS. V shed 1 base and J shed 3 bases, with 10 bases lying between them. This CDR3 contains 15 residues. CDR3 protein: CASSESGVHYNEQFF. The DNA for the CDR3 is TGTGCCAGCAGTGAATCGGGGGTACACTACAATGAGCAGTTCTTC.

The CDR3, as DNA: TGTGCCAGTCAGACAGGGGGCTCTGGAAACACCATATATTTT. As protein: CASQTGGSGNTIYF. The gene calls are TRBV6-1 and TRBJ1-3; 9 bases map to TRBD1. There are 14 residues in the CDR3. V shed 9 bases and J 0 bases; nucleotides not matched to a gene: 3. Germline CDR1 is MNHNS and CDR2 is SASEGT.

V is TRBV10-2 and J is TRBJ2-5, with 8 nucleotides matching TRBD1. This CDR3 contains 13 residues. Germline trimming cut 8 bases from V and 5 bases from J; bases unmatched to any gene: 7. Germline loops: CDR1 WSHSY, CDR2 SAAADI. The CDR3 is CASGSRGQETQYF. Written as DNA, the CDR3 is TGCGCCAGCGGAAGCAGGGGGCAGGAGACCCAGTACTTC.

V is TRBV6-1 and J is TRBJ1-5; D not certain. Germline V gives CDR1 MNHNS, CDR2 SASEGT. Trimming left V 7 bases short and J 0 bases short, with 13 bases between. This CDR3 region has 15 residues. The CDR3 DNA reads as TGTGCCAGCATCCAAGGACTGATTAGCAATCAGCCCCAGCATTTT. It translates to CASIQGLISNQPQHF.

This clone has only one observation. V gene TRBV27 combines with J gene TRBJ2-7; a possible D gene is TRBD2 (6 bases). Deletions cut 6 bases from V and 0 bases from J, with 9 bases between. The V gene's germline CDR1 is MNHEY and CDR2 SMNVEV (reference sequence). This CDR3 is 13 amino acids long. The CDR3 region has the DNA TGTGCCAGCAGCCGGGACTTCTCCTACGAGCAGTACTTC. Its protein is CASSRDFSYEQYF.

The CDR3 sequence is CASSFGQGRTYEQYF. The CDR3 region has the DNA TGTGCCAGCAGTTTCGGACAGGGAAGAACCTACGAGCAGTACTTC. The V gene is TRBV27, the J gene TRBJ2-7, with TRBD1 matching over 8 bases. After removal of 3 bases from V and 2 bases from J, the junction contained 6 bases not matched to a gene. The CDR3 loop spans 15 amino acids. Per germline, CDR1 MNHEY and CDR2 SMNVEV (reference sequence).